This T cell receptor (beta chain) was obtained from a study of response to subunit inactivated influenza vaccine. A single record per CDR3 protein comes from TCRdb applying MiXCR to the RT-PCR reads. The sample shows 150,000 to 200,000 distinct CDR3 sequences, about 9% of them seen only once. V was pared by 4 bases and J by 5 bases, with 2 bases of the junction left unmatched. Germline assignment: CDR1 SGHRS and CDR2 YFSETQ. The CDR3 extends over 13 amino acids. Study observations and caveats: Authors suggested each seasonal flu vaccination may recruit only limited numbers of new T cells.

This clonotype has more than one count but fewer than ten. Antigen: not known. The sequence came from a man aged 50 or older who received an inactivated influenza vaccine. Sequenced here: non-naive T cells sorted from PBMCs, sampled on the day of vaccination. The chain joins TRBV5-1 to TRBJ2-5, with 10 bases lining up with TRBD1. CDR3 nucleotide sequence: TGCGCCAGCAGCAGGACAGGGGGGGAGACCCAGTACTTC. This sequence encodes CASSRTGGETQYF.